The entry below describes one T cell receptor (beta chain). The sample comes from a study of Ad26.COV2.S vaccination and SARS-CoV-2 variants. Study-wide context: Enrolled in COV1001, the donor was in the Ad26.COV2.S trial arm, which received the vaccine. Once or twice, 56 days apart, Ad26.COV2.S was delivered intramuscularly.

Treatment reported: some 20 received Ad26.COV2.S at low or high dose, single or two shots; 5 received placebo; per-sample allocation not given. Vaccine and placebo recipients were sampled on day 63 after the first injection. It was an adult aged 18-55 years in Boston who was the donor. Clones were sequenced by immunoSEQ multiplex PCR, and TCRdb holds only the in-frame ones, with some missing. The sample has 300,000 to 450,000 clones, about 85% seen once. This TCR was sampled from a person aged 18-65 years who received the Ad26.COV2.S COVID-19 vaccine or a placebo. The sample here was peripheral blood, taken in a trial of Ad26.COV2.S vaccine versus placebo.

CDR3 bases: TGTGCCACCAGCGGGACAGGGGGTCTCTATGGCTACACCTTC. Protein product: CATSGTGGLYGYTF. The chain couples TRBV15 to TRBJ1-2; TRBD1 matches at 11 bases. The CDR3 sequence is 14 residues long. In germline, CDR1 is LNHNV, CDR2 YYDKDF (reference sequence). V lost 5 bases, J lost 4 bases, and 3 bases stayed unmatched.